The clone carrying this T cell receptor (beta chain) was found many times. The antigen remains undetermined. RNA transcripts yielded amplified TCR beta CDR3 regions. First-round RT-PCR targeting the TCR CDR3 was performed with the HTBI primer set. MiXCR, applied by TCRdb to the multiplex PCR reads, yields one record per CDR3 protein. The table includes hundreds of thousands of distinct CDR3 sequences, more than 15% detected once. The data were taken from a study of T cells in Graves' hyperthyroidism and ophthalmopathy. General study findings and limits: Researchers found most expanded thyroid clonotypes above 0.001 in blood as well. From stable hyperthyroidism, ophthalmopathy was set apart by a 13 V-J model.

CDR3 size: 13 residues. The V and J ends lost 3 bases and 1 base respectively, with 6 bases between them. A patient was excluded if there was uncontrolled infection, other autoimmune disease, pregnancy or lactation. The specimen sequenced was blood. The clonotype was recovered from a woman aged 40-49 years with Graves' ophthalmopathy. The chain carries TRBV12-3 or TRBV12-4 and TRBJ1-1; D uncertain. The CDR3 bases are TGTGCCAGCAGTTTTTCGGAGAACACTGAAGCTTTCTTT. This translates into CASSFSENTEAFF.